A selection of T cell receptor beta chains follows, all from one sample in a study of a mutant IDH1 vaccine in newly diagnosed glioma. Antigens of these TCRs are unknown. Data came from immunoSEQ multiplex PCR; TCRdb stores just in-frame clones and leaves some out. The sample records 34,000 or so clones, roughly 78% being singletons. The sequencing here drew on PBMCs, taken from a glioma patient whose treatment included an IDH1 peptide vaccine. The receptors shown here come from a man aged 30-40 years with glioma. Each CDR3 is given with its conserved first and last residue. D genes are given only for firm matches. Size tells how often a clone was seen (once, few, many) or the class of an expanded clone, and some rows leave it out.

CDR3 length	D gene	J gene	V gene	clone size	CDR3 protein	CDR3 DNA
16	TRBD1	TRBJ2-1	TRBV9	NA	CASSVGPGGSYNEQFF	TGTGCCAGCAGCGTAGGCCCAGGGGGATCCTACAATGAGCAGTTCTTC
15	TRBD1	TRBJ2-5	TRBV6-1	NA	CASSPQGAFGETQYF	TGTGCCAGCAGCCCACAGGGGGCTTTTGGAGAGACCCAGTACTTC
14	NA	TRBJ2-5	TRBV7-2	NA	CASSLGTEQETQYF	TGTGCCAGCAGCTTAGGGACAGAACAAGAGACCCAGTACTTC
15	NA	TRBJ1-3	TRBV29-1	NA	CSVEDQGKAPDTIYF	TGCAGCGTTGAAGATCAGGGGAAAGCCCCCGACACCATATATTTT
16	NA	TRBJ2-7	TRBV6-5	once	CASSYSIAPRFYEQYF	TGTGCCAGCAGTTACTCGATAGCCCCCCGCTTTTACGAGCAGTACTTC
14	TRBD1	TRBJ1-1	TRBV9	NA	CASSETGGDTEAFF	TGTGCCAGCAGCGAGACAGGGGGCGACACTGAAGCTTTCTTT
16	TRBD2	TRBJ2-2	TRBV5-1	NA	CASSHKTSGGSGELFF	TGCGCCAGCAGCCACAAGACTAGCGGGGGTTCCGGGGAGCTGTTTTTT
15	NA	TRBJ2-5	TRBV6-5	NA	CASSYSRQAQETQYF	TGTGCCAGCAGTTACTCTCGGCAGGCTCAAGAGACCCAGTACTTC
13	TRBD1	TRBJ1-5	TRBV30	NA	CAWSDRADQPQHF	TGTGCCTGGTCGGACAGGGCCGATCAGCCCCAGCATTTT
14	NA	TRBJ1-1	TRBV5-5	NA	CASSLYGPNTEAFF	TGTGCCAGCAGCTTGTACGGCCCGAACACTGAAGCTTTCTTT
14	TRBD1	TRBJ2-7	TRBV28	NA	CASSLGTGHYQQYF	TGTGCCAGCAGTTTAGGGACAGGGCATTATCAGCAGTACTTC
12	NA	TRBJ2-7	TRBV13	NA	CASSLGSYEQYF	TGTGCCAGCAGCTTAGGAAGCTACGAGCAGTACTTC
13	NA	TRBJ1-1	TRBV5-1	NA	CASSLGTENEAFF	TGCGCCAGCAGCTTGGGGACAGAGAATGAAGCTTTCTTT
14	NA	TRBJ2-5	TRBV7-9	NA	CASSLDQGKETQYF	TGTGCCAGCAGCTTAGATCAGGGAAAAGAGACCCAGTACTTC
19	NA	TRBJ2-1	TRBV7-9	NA	CASSLSAVGDGRSYNEQFF	TGTGCCAGCAGCTTATCAGCGGTCGGCGACGGTCGCTCCTACAATGAGCAGTTCTTC
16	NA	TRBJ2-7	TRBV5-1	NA	CASSLAPGQGGSEQYF	TGCGCCAGCAGCTTGGCCCCCGGGCAGGGAGGAAGCGAGCAGTACTTC
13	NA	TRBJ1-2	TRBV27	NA	CASSLEANYGYTF	TGTGCCAGCAGTTTAGAAGCTAACTATGGCTACACCTTC
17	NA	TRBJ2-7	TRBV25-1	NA	CASSEYHGNRHVSEQYF	TGTGCCAGCAGTGAATATCACGGGAACAGGCATGTAAGCGAGCAGTACTTC
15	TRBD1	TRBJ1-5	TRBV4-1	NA	CASSIRQGGNQPQHF	TGCGCCAGCAGCATCCGACAGGGAGGTAATCAGCCCCAGCATTTT
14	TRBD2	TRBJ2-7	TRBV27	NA	CASRLAVSSYEQYF	TGTGCCAGCAGACTAGCGGTGAGCTCCTACGAGCAGTACTTC
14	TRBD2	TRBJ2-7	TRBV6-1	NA	CASSEAWREGEQYF	TGTGCCAGCAGTGAAGCGTGGCGGGAGGGGGAGCAGTACTTC
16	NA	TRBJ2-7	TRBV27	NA	CASSLFYRAVAYEQYF	TGTGCCAGCAGTTTATTCTATCGGGCAGTTGCTTACGAGCAGTACTTC
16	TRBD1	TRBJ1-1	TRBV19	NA	CASSSTGVGGNTEAFF	TGTGCCAGTAGTTCCACAGGGGTTGGAGGTAACACTGAAGCTTTCTTT
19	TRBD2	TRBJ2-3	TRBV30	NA	CAWTNTGGGRTKSTDTQYF	TGTGCCTGGACCAATACCGGCGGCGGGAGAACTAAAAGCACAGATACGCAGTATTTT
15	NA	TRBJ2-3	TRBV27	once	CASSLSLGSTDTQYF	TGTGCCAGCAGTTTATCGTTGGGTAGCACAGATACGCAGTATTTT
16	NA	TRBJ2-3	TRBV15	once	CATSRLASQNTDTQYF	TGTGCCACCAGCAGATTGGCTAGCCAGAACACAGATACGCAGTATTTT
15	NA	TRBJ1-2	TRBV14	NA	CASSPPRGLPSGYTF	TGTGCCAGCAGCCCCCCGCGGGGATTACCCTCTGGCTACACCTTC
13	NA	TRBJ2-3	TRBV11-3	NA	CASSLGVADTQYF	TGTGCCAGCAGCTTAGGAGTGGCAGATACGCAGTATTTT
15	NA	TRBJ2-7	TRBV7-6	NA	CASSLELGGMYEQYF	TGTGCCAGCAGCTTAGAACTAGGGGGAATGTACGAGCAGTACTTC
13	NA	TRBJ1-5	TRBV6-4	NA	CASSEGSNQPQHF	TGTGCCAGCAGTGAGGGGAGCAATCAGCCCCAGCATTTT
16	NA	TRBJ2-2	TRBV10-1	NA	CASSESWSAQAGELFF	TGCGCCAGCAGTGAGTCTTGGTCGGCCCAGGCCGGGGAGCTGTTTTTT
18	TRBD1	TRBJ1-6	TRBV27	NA	CASSLQMGGQGLHSPLHF	TGTGCCAGCAGTTTACAAATGGGGGGACAGGGGTTGCATTCACCCCTCCACTTT
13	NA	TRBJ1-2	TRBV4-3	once	CASSQEEGSGYTF	TGCGCCAGCAGCCAAGAAGAGGGGTCAGGCTACACCTTC
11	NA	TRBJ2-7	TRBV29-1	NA	CSVEVTYEQYF	TGCAGCGTTGAAGTTACATACGAGCAGTACTTC
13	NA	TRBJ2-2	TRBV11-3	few	CASSLVAGGELFF	TGTGCCAGCAGCTTAGTGGCCGGCGGGGAGCTGTTTTTT
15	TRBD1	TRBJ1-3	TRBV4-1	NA	CASSHGQGSGNTIYF	TGCGCCAGCAGCCATGGACAGGGCTCTGGAAACACCATATATTTT
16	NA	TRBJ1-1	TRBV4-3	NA	CASSQDIGRVRTEAFF	TGCGCCAGCAGCCAAGATATCGGCCGGGTTCGGACTGAAGCTTTCTTT
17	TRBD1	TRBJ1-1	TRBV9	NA	CASSVGGAGTGGTEAFF	TGTGCCAGCAGCGTAGGGGGAGCCGGGACAGGGGGCACTGAAGCTTTCTTT
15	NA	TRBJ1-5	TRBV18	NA	CASSPPGANNQPQHF	TGTGCCAGCTCACCACCGGGGGCTAACAATCAGCCCCAGCATTTT
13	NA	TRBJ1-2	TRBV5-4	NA	CASSSGRDYGYTF	TGTGCCAGCAGCTCTGGCAGGGACTATGGCTACACCTTC
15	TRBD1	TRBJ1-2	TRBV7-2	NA	CASTRDRSPLYGYTF	TGTGCCAGCACCCGGGACAGGTCCCCTCTCTATGGCTACACCTTC
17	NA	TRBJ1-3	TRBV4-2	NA	CASSLSGTRGSGNTIYF	TGTGCCAGCAGCCTTTCCGGGACAAGGGGATCTGGAAACACCATATATTTT
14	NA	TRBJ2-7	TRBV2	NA	CASSESGPTGEQYF	TGTGCCAGCAGTGAATCGGGACCGACGGGCGAGCAGTACTTC
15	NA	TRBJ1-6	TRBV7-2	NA	CASSLAGDSNSPLHF	TGTGCCAGCAGCTTAGCGGGCGATTCTAATTCACCCCTCCACTTT
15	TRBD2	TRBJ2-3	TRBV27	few	CASSRTSGPTDTQYF	TGTGCCAGCAGTAGGACTAGCGGCCCCACAGATACGCAGTATTTT
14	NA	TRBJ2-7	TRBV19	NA	CASTPGGGTYEQYF	TGTGCCAGTACCCCAGGGGGGGGAACCTACGAGCAGTACTTC
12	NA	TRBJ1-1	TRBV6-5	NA	CASSRGHTEAFF	TGTGCCAGCAGTCGAGGGCACACTGAAGCTTTCTTT
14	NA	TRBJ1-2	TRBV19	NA	CASSIPGLNYGYTF	TGTGCCAGTAGTATACCAGGACTGAACTATGGCTACACCTTC
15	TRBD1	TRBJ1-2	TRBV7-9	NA	CASSYGQGLPDGYTF	TGTGCCAGCAGCTATGGACAGGGGTTACCTGATGGCTACACCTTC
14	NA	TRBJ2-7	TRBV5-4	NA	CASSSQGIDYEQYF	TGTGCCAGCAGCTCACAGGGAATCGACTACGAGCAGTACTTC
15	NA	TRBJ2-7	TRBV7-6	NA	CASSFGQLHGDEQYF	TGTGCCAGCAGCTTCGGACAGCTCCATGGGGACGAGCAGTACTTC
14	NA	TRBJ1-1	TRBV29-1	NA	CSASDRFLNTEAFF	TGCAGCGCCTCGGACCGCTTTTTGAACACTGAAGCTTTCTTT
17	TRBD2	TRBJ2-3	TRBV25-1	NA	CASSSQLLAGLSDTQYF	TGTGCCAGCAGTTCCCAATTACTAGCGGGGTTATCAGATACGCAGTATTTT
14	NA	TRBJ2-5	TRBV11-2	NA	CASSFPGVPETQYF	TGTGCCAGCAGCTTCCCCGGGGTGCCGGAGACCCAGTACTTC